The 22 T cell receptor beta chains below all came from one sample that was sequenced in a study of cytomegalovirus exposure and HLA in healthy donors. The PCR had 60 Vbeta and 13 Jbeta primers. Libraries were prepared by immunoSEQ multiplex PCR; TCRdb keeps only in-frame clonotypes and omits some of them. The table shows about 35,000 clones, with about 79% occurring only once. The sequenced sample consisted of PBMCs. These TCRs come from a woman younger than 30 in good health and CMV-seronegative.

The DNA for the CDR3 is TGTGCCAGCAGCCGGACCGGGACAGGGGGCCACGAGCAGTACTTC. Translated: CASSRTGTGGHEQYF. The rearrangement uses TRBV27 and TRBJ2-7; 12 positions agree with TRBD1. The CDR3 totals 15 residues. The V and J ends lost 6 bases and 5 bases, in that order; junction bases with no gene match: 8. Germline CDR1 MNHEY, CDR2 SMNVEV (reference sequence).

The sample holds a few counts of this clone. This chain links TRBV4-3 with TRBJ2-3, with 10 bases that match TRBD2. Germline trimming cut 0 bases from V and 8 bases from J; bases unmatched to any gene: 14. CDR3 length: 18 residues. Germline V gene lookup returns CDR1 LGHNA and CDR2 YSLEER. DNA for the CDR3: TGCGCCAGCAGCCAAGAATATCGGGGTAGCGGGGGGCAACGTACGCAGTATTTT. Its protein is CASSQEYRGSGGQRTQYF.

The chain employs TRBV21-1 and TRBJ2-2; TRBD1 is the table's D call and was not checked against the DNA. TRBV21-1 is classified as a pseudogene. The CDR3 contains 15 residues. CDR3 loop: CAIGQGGRGTGELFF. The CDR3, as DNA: TGTGCCATCGGCCAGGGGGGTCGCGGCACCGGGGAGCTGTTTTTT.

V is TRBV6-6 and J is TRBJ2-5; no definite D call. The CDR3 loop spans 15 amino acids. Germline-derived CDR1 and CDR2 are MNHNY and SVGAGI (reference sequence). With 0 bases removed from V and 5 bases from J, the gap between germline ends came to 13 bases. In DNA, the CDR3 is TGTGCCAGCAGTTACTCGAGTGTTCCTCGGGAGACCCAGTACTTC. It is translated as CASSYSSVPRETQYF.

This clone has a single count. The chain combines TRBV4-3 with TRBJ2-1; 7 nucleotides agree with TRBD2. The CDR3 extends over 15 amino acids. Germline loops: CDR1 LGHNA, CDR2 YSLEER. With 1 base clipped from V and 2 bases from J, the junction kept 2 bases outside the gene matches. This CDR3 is CASSQGGGTYNEQFF. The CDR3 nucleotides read TGCGCCAGCAGCCAAGGCGGGGGAACCTACAATGAGCAGTTCTTC.

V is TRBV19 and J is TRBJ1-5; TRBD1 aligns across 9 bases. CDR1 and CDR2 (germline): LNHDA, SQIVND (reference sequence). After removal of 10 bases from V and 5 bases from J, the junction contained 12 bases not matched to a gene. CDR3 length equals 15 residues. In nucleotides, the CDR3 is TGTGCCACGGACGAGGGGACAGGGCAATATCAGCCCCAGCATTTT. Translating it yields CATDEGTGQYQPQHF.

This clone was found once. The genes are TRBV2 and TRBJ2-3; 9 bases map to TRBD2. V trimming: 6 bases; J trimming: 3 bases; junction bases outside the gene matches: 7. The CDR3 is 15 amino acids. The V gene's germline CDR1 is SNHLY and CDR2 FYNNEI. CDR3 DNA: TGTGCCAGCAGCCTAGCGGGGTTGGAAACAGATACGCAGTATTTT. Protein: CASSLAGLETDTQYF.

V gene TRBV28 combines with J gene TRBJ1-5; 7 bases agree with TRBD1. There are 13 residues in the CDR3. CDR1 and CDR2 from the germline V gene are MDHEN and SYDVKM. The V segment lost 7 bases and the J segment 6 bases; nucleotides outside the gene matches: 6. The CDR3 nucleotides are TGTGCCAGCACCTGGACAGGCCCTCAGCCCCAGCATTTT. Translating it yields CASTWTGPQPQHF.

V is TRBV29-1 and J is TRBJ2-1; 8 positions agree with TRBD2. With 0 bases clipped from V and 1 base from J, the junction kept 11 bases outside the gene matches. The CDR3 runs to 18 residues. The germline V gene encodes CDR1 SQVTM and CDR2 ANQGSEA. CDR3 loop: CSVEDPTSGRGSYNEQFF. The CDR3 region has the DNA TGCAGCGTTGAAGACCCAACTAGCGGTCGGGGGTCCTACAATGAGCAGTTCTTC.

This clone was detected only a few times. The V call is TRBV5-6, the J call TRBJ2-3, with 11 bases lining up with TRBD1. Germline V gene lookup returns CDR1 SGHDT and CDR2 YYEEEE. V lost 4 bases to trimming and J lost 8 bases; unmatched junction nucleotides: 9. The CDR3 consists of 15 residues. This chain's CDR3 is CASSVPGQGVFTQYF. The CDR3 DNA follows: TGTGCCAGCAGCGTACCGGGACAGGGGGTGTTTACGCAGTATTTT. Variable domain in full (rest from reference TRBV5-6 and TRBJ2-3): DAGVTQSPTHLIKTRGQQVTLRCSPKSGHDTVSWYQQALGQGPQFIFQYYEEEERQRGNFPDRFSGHQFPNYSSELNVNALLLGDSALYLCASSVPGQGVFTQYFGPGTRLTVL.

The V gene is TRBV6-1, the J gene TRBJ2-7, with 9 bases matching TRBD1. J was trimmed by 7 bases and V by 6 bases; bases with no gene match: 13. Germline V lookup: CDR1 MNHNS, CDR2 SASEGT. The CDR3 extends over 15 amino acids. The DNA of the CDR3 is TGTGCCAGCAGAGATCCGGGACAGGGTCGGGGGGAGCAGTACTTC. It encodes CASRDPGQGRGEQYF.

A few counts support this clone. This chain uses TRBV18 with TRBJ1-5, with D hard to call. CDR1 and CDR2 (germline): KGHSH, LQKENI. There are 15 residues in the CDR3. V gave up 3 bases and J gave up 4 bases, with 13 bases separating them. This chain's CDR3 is CASSPASSRNQPQHF. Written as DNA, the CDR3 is TGTGCCAGCTCACCGGCGTCTTCTAGAAATCAGCCCCAGCATTTT.

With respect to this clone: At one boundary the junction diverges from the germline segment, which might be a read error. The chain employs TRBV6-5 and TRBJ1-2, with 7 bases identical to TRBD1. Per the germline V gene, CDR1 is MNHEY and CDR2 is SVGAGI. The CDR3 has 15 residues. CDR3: CASSRTNRGIYGYPF. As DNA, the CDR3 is TGTGCCAGCAGTCGAACCAACAGGGGTATCTATGGCTACCCCTTC.

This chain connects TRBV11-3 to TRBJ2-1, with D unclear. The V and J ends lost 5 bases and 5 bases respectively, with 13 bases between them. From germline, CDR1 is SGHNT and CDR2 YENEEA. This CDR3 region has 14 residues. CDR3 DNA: TGTGCCAGCAGCCCGACCGACGGAGACAATGAGCAGTTCTTC. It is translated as CASSPTDGDNEQFF.

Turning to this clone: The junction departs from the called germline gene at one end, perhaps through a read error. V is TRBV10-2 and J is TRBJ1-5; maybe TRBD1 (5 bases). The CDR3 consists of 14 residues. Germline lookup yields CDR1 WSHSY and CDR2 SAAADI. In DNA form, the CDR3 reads TGCGCCAGCAGTGCATCGGGGGAGGGTCAGCCCCAGAATTTT. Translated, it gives CASSASGEGQPQNF.

The CDR3 bases are TGCGCCAGCAGCTTGCAGGGATTGGATGGCTACACCTTC. Translated: CASSLQGLDGYTF. The genes are TRBV5-1 and TRBJ1-2; D may be TRBD1 (5 bases). V shed 1 base and J shed 6 bases, with 10 bases lying between them. CDR3 length: 13 residues. CDR1 and CDR2 (germline): SGHRS, YFSETQ. Looking up the rest from reference TRBV5-1 and TRBJ1-2 gives the full variable domain: KAGVTQTPRYLIKTRGQQVTLSCSPISGHRSVSWYQQTPGQGLQFLFEYFSETQRNKGNFPGRFSGRQFSNSRSEMNVSTLELGDSALYLCASSLQGLDGYTFGSGTRLTVV.

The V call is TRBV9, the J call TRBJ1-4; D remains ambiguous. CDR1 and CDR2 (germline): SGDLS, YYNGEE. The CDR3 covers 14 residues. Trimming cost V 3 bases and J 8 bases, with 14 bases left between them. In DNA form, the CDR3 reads TGTGCCAGCAGCGGGGCCCCATCGAGAGAAAAACTGTTTTTT. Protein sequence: CASSGAPSREKLFF.

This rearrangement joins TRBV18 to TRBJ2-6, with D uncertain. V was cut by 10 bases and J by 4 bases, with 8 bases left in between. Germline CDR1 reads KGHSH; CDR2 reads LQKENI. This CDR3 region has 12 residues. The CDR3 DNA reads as TGTGCCACTGTATCGGGGGCCAACGTCCTGACTTTC. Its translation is CATVSGANVLTF. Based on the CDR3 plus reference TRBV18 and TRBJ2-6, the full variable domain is NAGVMQNPRHLVRRRGQEARLRCSPMKGHSHVYWYRQLPEEGLKFMVYLQKENIIDESGMPKERFSAEFPKEGPSILRIQQVVRGDSAAYFCATVSGANVLTFGAGSRLTVL.

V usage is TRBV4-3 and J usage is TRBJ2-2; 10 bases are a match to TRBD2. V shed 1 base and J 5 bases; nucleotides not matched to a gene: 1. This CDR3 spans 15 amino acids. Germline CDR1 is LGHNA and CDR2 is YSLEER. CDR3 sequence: CASSQVTSGTGELFF. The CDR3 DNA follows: TGCGCCAGCAGCCAAGTGACTAGCGGGACCGGGGAGCTGTTTTTT.

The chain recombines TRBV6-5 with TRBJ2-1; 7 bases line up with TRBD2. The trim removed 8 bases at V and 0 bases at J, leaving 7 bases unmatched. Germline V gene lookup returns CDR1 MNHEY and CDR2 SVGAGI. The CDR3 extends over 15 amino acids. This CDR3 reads CASGKRDGSYNEQFF. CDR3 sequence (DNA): TGTGCCAGCGGTAAGCGGGACGGCTCCTACAATGAGCAGTTCTTC.

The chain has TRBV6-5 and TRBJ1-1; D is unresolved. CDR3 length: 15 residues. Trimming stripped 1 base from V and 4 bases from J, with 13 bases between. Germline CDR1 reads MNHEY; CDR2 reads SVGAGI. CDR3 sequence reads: CASSYWPKAGTEAFF. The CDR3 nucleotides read TGTGCCAGCAGTTACTGGCCAAAGGCGGGCACTGAAGCTTTCTTT.

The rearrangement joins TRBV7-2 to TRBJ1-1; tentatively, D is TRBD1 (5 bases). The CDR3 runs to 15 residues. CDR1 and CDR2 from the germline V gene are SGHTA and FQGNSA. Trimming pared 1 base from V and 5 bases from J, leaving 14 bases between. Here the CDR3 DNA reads TGTGCCAGCAGCTTAGGACAGCCTGGGGATACTGAAGCTTTCTTT. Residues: CASSLGQPGDTEAFF.